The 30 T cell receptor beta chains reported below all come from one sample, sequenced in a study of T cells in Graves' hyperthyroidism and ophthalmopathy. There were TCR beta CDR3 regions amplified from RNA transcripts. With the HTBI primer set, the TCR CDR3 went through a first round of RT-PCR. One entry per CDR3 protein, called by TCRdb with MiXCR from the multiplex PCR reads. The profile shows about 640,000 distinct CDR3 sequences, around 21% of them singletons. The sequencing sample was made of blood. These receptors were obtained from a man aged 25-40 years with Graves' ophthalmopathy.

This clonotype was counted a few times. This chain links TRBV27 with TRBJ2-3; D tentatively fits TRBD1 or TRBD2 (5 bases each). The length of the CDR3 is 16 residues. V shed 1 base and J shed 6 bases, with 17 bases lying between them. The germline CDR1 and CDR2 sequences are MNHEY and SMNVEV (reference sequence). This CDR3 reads CASSLLRDVGPDTQYF. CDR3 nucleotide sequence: TGTGCCAGCAGTTTATTGAGGGACGTGGGGCCGGATACGCAGTATTTT.

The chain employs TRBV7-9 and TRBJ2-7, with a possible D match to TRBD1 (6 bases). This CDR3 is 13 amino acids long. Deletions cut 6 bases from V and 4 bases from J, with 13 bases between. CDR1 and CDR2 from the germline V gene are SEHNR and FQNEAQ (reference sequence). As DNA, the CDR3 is TGTGCCAGCAGTCAGGACAGTGAATACGAGCAGTACTTC. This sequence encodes CASSQDSEYEQYF.

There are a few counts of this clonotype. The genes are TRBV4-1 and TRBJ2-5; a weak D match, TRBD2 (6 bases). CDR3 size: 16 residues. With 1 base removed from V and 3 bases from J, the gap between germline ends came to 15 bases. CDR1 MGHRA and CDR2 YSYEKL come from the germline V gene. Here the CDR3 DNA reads TGCGCCAGCAGCCAAGGGATCCGGGAGTGGGAAGAGACCCAGTACTTC. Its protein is CASSQGIREWEETQYF.

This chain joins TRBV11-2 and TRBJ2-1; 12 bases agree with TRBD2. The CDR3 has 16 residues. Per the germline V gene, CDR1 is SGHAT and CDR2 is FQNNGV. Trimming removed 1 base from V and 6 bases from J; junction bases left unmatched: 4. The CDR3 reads CASSLVSSGGGNEQFF. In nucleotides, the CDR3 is TGTGCCAGCAGCTTAGTTTCTAGCGGGGGGGGCAATGAGCAGTTCTTC.

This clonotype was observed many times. CDR3 sequence: CASSTIAGGYNEQFF. The CDR3 DNA reads TGTGCCAGCAGCACGATAGCGGGAGGCTACAATGAGCAGTTCTTC. The chain employs TRBV12-3 or TRBV12-4 and TRBJ2-1, with TRBD2 matching 10 bases. Unmatched junction bases numbered 5, after V lost 6 bases and J lost 3 bases. This CDR3 contains 15 residues.

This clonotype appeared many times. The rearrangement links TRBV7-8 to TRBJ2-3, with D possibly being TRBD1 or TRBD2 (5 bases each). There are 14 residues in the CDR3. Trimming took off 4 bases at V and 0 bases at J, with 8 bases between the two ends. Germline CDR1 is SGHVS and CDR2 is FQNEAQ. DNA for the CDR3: TGTGCCAGCAGCTCGGGGCCGAGCACAGATACGCAGTATTTT. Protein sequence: CASSSGPSTDTQYF. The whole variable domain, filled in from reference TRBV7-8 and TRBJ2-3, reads GAGVSQSPRYKVAKRGQDVALRCDPISGHVSLFWYQQALGQGPEFLTYFQNEAQLDKSGLPSDRFFAERPEGSVSTLKIQRTQQEDSAVYLCASSSGPSTDTQYFGPGTRLTVL.

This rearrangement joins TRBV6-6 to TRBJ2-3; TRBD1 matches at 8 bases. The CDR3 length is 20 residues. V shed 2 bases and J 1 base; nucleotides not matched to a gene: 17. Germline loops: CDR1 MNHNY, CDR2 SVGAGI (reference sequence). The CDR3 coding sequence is TGTGCCAGCAGTTACCCCGACAGGGGAAGAATGCAGGATCGCACAGATACGCAGTATTTT. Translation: CASSYPDRGRMQDRTDTQYF.

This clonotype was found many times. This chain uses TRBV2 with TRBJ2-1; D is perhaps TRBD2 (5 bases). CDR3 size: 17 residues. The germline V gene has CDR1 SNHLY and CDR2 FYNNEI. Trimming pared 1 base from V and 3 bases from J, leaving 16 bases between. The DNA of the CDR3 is TGTGCCAGCAGTGAAGTGTTCGGCGGGCTTCACTACAATGAGCAGTTCTTC. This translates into CASSEVFGGLHYNEQFF. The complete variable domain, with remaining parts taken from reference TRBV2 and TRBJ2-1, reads EPEVTQTPSHQVTQMGQEVILRCVPISNHLYFYWYRQILGQKVEFLVSFYNNEISEKSEIFDDQFSVERPDGSNFTLKIRSTKLEDSAMYFCASSEVFGGLHYNEQFFGPGTRLTVL.

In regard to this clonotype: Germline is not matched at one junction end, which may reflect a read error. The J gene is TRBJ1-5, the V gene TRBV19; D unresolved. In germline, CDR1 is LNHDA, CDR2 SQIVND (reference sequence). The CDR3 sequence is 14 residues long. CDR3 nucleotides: TGTACCAGTAGTAGGACCATGAGCAATCAGCCCCAGCATTTT. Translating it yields CTSSRTMSNQPQHF.

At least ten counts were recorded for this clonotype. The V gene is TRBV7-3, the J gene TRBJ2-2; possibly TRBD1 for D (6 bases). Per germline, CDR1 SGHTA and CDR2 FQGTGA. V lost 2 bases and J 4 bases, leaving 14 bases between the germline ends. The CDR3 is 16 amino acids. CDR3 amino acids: CASSLGQPLGTGELFF. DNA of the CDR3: TGTGCCAGCAGCTTAGGACAGCCACTGGGCACCGGGGAGCTGTTTTTT.

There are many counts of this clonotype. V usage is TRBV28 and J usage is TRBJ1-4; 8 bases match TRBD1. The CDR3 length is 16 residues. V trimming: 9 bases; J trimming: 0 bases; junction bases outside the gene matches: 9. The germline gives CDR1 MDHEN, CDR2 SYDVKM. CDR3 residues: CASRGTGPTTNEKLFF. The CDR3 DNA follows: TGTGCCAGTCGCGGGACAGGACCGACAACTAATGAAAAACTGTTTTTT.

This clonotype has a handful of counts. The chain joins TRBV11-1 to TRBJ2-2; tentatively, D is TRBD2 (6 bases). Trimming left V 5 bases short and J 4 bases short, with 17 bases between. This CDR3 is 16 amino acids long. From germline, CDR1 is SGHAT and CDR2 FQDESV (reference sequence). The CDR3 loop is CASSLLAKGSTGELFF. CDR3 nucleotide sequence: TGTGCCAGCAGCCTACTAGCAAAGGGTTCCACCGGGGAGCTGTTTTTT.

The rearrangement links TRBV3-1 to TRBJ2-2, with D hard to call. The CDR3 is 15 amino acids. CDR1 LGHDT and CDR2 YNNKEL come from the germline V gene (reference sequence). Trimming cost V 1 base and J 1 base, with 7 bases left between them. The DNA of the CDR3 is TGTGCCAGCAGCCAAGGTGACGGGAACACCGGGGAGCTGTTTTTT. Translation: CASSQGDGNTGELFF.

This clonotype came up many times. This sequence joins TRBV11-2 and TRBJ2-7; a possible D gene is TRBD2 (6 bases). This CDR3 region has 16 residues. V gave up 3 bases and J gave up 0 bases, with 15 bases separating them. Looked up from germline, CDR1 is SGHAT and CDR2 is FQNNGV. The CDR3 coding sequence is TGTGCCAGCAGCTTGGGCGCGGGGAAGAGCTCCTACGAGCAGTACTTC. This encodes CASSLGAGKSSYEQYF.

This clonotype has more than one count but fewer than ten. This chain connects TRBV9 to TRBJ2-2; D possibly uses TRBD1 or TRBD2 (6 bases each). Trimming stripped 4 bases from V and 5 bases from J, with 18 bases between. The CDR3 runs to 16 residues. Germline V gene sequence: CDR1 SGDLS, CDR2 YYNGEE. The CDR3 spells CASSNYGGIRTGELFF. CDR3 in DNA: TGTGCCAGCAGCAACTACGGGGGCATAAGAACCGGGGAGCTGTTTTTT.

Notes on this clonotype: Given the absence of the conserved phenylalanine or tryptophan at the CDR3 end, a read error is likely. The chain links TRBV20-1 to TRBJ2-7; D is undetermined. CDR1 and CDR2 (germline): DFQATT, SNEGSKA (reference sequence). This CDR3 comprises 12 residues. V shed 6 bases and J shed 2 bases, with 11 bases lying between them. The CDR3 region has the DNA TGCAGTGCCCCCGGGCCCACCTACGAGCAGTACCTC. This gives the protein CSAPGPTYEQYL.

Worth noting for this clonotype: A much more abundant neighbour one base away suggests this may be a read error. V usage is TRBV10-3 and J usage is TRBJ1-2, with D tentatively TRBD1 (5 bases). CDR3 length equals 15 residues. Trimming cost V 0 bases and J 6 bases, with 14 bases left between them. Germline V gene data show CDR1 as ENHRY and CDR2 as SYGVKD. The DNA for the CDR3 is TGTGCCATCAGTGAGTCGGGCCAGGGAATCCATGGCTACACCTTC. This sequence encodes CAISESGQGIHGYTF.

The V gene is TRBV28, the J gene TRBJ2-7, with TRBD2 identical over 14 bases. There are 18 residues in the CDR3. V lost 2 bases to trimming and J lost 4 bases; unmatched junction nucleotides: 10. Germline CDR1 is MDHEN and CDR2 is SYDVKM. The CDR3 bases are TGTGCCAGCAGTTTACTCTTCCGACTAGCGGGAGGGTCGTACGAGCAGTACTTC. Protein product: CASSLLFRLAGGSYEQYF.

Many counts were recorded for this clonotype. The CDR3 is CASSLTVYSNQPQHF. Here the CDR3 DNA reads TGTGCCAGCAGTTTGACGGTTTATAGCAATCAGCCCCAGCATTTT. J is TRBJ1-5 and V is TRBV27; D gene ambiguous. V dropped 3 bases and J dropped 0 bases, with 9 bases sitting between them. The CDR3 is 15 amino acids. Germline CDR1 and CDR2: MNHEY and SMNVEV (reference sequence).

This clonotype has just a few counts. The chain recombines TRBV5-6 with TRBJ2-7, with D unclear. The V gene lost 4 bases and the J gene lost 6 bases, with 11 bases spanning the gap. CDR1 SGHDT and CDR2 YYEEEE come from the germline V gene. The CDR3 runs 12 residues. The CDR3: CASSKATAEQYF. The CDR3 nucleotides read TGTGCCAGCAGCAAAGCGACTGCCGAGCAGTACTTC.

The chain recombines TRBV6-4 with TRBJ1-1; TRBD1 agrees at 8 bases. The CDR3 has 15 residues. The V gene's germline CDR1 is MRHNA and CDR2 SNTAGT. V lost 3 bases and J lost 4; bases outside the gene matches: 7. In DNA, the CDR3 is TGTGCCAGCAGTGAAGTGGGGGGACAGGTCACTGAAGCTTTCTTT. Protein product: CASSEVGGQVTEAFF.

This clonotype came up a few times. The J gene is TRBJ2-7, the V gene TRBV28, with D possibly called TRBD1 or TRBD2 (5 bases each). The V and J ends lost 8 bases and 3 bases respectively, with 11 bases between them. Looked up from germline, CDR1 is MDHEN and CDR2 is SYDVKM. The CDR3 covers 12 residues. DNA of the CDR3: TGTGCCAGCGGGGGATCCCTCTACGAGCAGTACTTC. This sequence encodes CASGGSLYEQYF.

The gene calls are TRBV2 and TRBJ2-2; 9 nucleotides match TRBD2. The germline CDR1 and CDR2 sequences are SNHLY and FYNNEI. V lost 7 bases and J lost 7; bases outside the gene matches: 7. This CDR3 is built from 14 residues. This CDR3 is CASTGLSGSGELFF. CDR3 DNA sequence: TGTGCCAGCACAGGGCTTAGCGGGAGCGGGGAGCTGTTTTTT.

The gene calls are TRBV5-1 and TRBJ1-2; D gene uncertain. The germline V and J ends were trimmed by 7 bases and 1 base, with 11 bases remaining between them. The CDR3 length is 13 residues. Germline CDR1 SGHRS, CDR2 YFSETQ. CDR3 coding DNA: TGCGCCAGCGGGAGGGATAATAACTATGGCTACACCTTC. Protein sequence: CASGRDNNYGYTF.

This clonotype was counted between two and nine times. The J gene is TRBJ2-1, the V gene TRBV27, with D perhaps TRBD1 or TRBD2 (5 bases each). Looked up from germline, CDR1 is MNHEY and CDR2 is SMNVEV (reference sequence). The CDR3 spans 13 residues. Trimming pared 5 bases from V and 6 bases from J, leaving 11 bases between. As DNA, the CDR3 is TGTGCCAGCAGTGTCCGGGACGTCAATGAGCAGTTCTTC. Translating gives CASSVRDVNEQFF.

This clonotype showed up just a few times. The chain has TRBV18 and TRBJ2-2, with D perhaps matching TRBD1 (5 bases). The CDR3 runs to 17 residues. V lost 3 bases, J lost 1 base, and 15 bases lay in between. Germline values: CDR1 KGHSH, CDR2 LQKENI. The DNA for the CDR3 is TGTGCCAGCTCACCTTACCAGGGTTTAAGGAACACCGGGGAGCTGTTTTTT. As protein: CASSPYQGLRNTGELFF. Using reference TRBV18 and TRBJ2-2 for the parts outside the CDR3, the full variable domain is NAGVMQNPRHLVRRRGQEARLRCSPMKGHSHVYWYRQLPEEGLKFMVYLQKENIIDESGMPKERFSAEFPKEGPSILRIQQVVRGDSAAYFCASSPYQGLRNTGELFFGEGSRLTVL.

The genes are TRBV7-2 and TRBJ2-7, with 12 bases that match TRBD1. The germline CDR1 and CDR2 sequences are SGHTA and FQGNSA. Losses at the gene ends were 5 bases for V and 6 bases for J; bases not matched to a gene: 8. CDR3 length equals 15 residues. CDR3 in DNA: TGTGCCAGCAGCAGTACCGGGACAGGGGGCTTCGAGCAGTACTTC. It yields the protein CASSSTGTGGFEQYF.

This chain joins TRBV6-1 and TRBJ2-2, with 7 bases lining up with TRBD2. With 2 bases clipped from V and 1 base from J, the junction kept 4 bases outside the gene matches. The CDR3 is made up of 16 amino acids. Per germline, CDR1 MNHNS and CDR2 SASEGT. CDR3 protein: CASSEIGGRNTGELFF. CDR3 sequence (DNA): TGTGCCAGCAGTGAAATAGGCGGGAGGAACACCGGGGAGCTGTTTTTT.

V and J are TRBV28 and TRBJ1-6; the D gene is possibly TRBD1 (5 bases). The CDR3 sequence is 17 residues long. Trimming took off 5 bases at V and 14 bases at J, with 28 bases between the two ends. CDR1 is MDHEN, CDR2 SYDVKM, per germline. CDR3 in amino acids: CASSVPVTMGSGGTLHF. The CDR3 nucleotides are TGTGCCAGCAGTGTTCCCGTGACTATGGGGTCTGGGGGGACCCTCCACTTT.

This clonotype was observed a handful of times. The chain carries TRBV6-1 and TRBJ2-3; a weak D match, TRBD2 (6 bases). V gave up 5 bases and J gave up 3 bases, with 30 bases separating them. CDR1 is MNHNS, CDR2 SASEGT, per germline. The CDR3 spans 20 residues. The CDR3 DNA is TGTGCCAGCAGTCGGCCCTCTTACAATCTAGCGCGTACCTTTACAGATACGCAGTATTTT. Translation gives CASSRPSYNLARTFTDTQYF.